The 7 T cell receptor beta chains below were found in one sample sequenced in a study of blood T cell repertoires in COVID-19. Only in-frame clones appear in the TCRdb table, and some are missing; sequencing was by immunoSEQ multiplex PCR. The sample includes about 250,000 clones, approximately 89% of them seen just once. The source material was peripheral blood. The receptor source for this set is a woman in her 30s with COVID-19, enrolled during active disease.

The chain has TRBV5-1 and TRBJ2-1; TRBD2 matches 9 bases. Trimming at V came to 0 bases and at J to 5 bases, leaving 3 bases not matched to a gene. Per germline, CDR1 SGHRS and CDR2 YFSETQ. The CDR3 has 15 amino acids. The CDR3 here is CASSLVAGGNNEQFF. The CDR3 DNA reads as TGCGCCAGCAGCTTGGTTGCGGGAGGGAACAATGAGCAGTTCTTC.

The chain links TRBV5-1 to TRBJ1-1; D unresolved. CDR3 length: 15 amino acids. Trimming took off 0 bases at V and 0 bases at J, with 9 bases between the two ends. The germline V gene has CDR1 SGHRS and CDR2 YFSETQ. CDR3 amino acids: CASSLGPGMNTEAFF. CDR3 nucleotide sequence: TGCGCCAGCAGCTTGGGTCCGGGGATGAACACTGAAGCTTTCTTT.

This chain connects TRBV19 to TRBJ2-3; perhaps TRBD1 as D (5 bases). V was clipped by 3 bases and J by 5 bases, with 15 bases between them. Germline CDR1 is LNHDA and CDR2 is SQIVND (reference sequence). The CDR3 has 15 residues. DNA for the CDR3: TGTGCCAGTAGTATCCAATCAGGGATGGGAGATACGCAGTATTTT. Protein product: CASSIQSGMGDTQYF.

This chain links TRBV11-2 with TRBJ2-2; D is possibly TRBD2 (6 bases). Germline V CDR1 and CDR2: SGHAT, FQNNGV. The CDR3 covers 18 residues. V was shortened by 2 bases and J by 0 bases, with 16 bases between the two germline ends. CDR3 in DNA: TGTGCCAGCAGCTTATTCCCGCGGGGAAACGCGAACACCGGGGAGCTGTTTTTT. This encodes CASSLFPRGNANTGELFF.

J is TRBJ2-3 and V is TRBV11-3; 7 bases are a match to TRBD2. The ends lost 5 bases at V and 4 bases at J; junction bases unmatched: 12. Per the germline V gene, CDR1 is SGHNT and CDR2 is YENEEA. The CDR3 is 16 residues long. The DNA for the CDR3 is TGTGCCAGCAGCGCCTGGGGGGGGGAGTGGGCAGATACGCAGTATTTT. Translating gives CASSAWGGEWADTQYF.

The chain carries TRBV9 and TRBJ1-1; D unresolved. From germline, CDR1 is SGDLS and CDR2 YYNGEE. Trimming removed 4 bases at V and 0 bases at J, with 13 bases between. The CDR3 loop spans 15 amino acids. The CDR3 DNA reads as TGTGCCAGCAGCCGGAGGGAATCTATGAACACTGAAGCTTTCTTT. Its translation: CASSRRESMNTEAFF.

V is TRBV19 and J is TRBJ1-5, with 11 bases fitting TRBD1. The CDR3 covers 17 residues. V lost 6 bases, J lost 5 bases, and 12 bases stayed unmatched. Germline V gene lookup returns CDR1 LNHDA and CDR2 SQIVND (reference sequence). The CDR3 bases are TGTGCCAGTAGGTTCGGGACAGGGGGGTTTATTGATCAGCCCCAGCATTTT. Protein: CASRFGTGGFIDQPQHF.